This is a list of T cell receptor beta chains from one sample in a study of shared clonotypes between healthy human individuals. Measured with immunoSEQ multiplex PCR; TCRdb has only the in-frame clones, and not every one. In the table there are about 510,000 clones, over 60% of which are singletons. The sequenced sample consisted of PBMCs. The receptors stem from a woman aged 40 to 50 in good health. Some clones in this sample may be carry-over from other donors' samples. Each CDR3 is given with its conserved first and last residue. Each record gives: CDR3 protein, CDR3 DNA, CDR3 length, D gene, J gene, clone size, V gene. The D gene is left open where the match is weak. Size is stated for part of the rows, as once, few or many counts, or as a class when the clone is expanded.

cdr3_aa: CASSGGLAGAQETQYF
cdr3_nt: TGTGCCAGCAGCGGGGGACTAGCGGGAGCGCAAGAGACCCAGTACTTC
cdr3_length: 16
d_call: TRBD2
j_call: TRBJ2-5
clone_size: -
v_call: TRBV5-5

cdr3_aa: CASSPLGQGAWQETQYF
cdr3_nt: TGCGCCAGCAGCCCACTAGGCCAGGGGGCATGGCAAGAGACCCAGTACTTC
cdr3_length: 17
d_call: TRBD1
j_call: TRBJ2-5
clone_size: -
v_call: TRBV5-1

cdr3_aa: CASRFYGGPGEKLFF
cdr3_nt: TGTGCCAGCAGGTTTTACGGGGGACCTGGTGAAAAACTGTTTTTT
cdr3_length: 15
d_call: -
j_call: TRBJ1-4
clone_size: -
v_call: TRBV2

cdr3_aa: CASSLGDWRGTHTEAFF
cdr3_nt: TGTGCCAGCAGCTTAGGGGATTGGAGGGGAACCCACACTGAAGCTTTCTTT
cdr3_length: 17
d_call: -
j_call: TRBJ1-1
clone_size: -
v_call: TRBV7-9

cdr3_aa: CASSLRDRNEQFF
cdr3_nt: TGTGCCAGCAGTTTACGGGACAGGAATGAGCAGTTCTTC
cdr3_length: 13
d_call: TRBD1
j_call: TRBJ2-1
clone_size: once
v_call: TRBV28

cdr3_aa: CAWIGQEQETQYF
cdr3_nt: TGTGCCTGGATCGGGCAGGAGCAAGAGACCCAGTACTTC
cdr3_length: 13
d_call: -
j_call: TRBJ2-5
clone_size: -
v_call: TRBV30

cdr3_aa: CASSWGGATNEKLFF
cdr3_nt: TGTGCCAGCAGCTGGGGCGGCGCAACTAATGAAAAACTGTTTTTT
cdr3_length: 15
d_call: -
j_call: TRBJ1-4
clone_size: once
v_call: TRBV7-2

cdr3_aa: CASSLEIGGGDEQYF
cdr3_nt: TGCGCCAGCAGCTTGGAAATTGGCGGGGGCGACGAGCAGTACTTC
cdr3_length: 15
d_call: -
j_call: TRBJ2-7
clone_size: -
v_call: TRBV5-1

cdr3_aa: CASSAKGEPTGRNEQYF
cdr3_nt: TGTGCCAGCAGCGCTAAAGGTGAGCCGACAGGGCGAAACGAGCAGTACTTC
cdr3_length: 17
d_call: TRBD1
j_call: TRBJ2-7
clone_size: -
v_call: TRBV7-3

cdr3_aa: CASSLETGGAETQYF
cdr3_nt: TGTGCCAGCAGCTTGGAAACAGGGGGCGCAGAGACCCAGTACTTC
cdr3_length: 15
d_call: TRBD1
j_call: TRBJ2-5
clone_size: -
v_call: TRBV5-4

cdr3_aa: CASSQGWAGETQYF
cdr3_nt: TGCGCCAGCAGCCAAGGTTGGGCGGGAGAGACCCAGTACTTC
cdr3_length: 14
d_call: -
j_call: TRBJ2-5
clone_size: -
v_call: TRBV4-3

cdr3_aa: CASSEARLTGWAFF
cdr3_nt: TGTGCCAGCAGTGAAGCCCGATTGACAGGGTGGGCTTTCTTT
cdr3_length: 14
d_call: TRBD1
j_call: TRBJ1-1
clone_size: few
v_call: TRBV6-1

cdr3_aa: CASSINRGLSYEQYF
cdr3_nt: TGTGCCAGCAGCATCAACAGGGGACTATCCTACGAGCAGTACTTC
cdr3_length: 15
d_call: -
j_call: TRBJ2-7
clone_size: once
v_call: TRBV11-3

cdr3_aa: CASSFSGRLSEQFF
cdr3_nt: TGTGCCAGCAGCTTCAGCGGGAGACTGAGCGAGCAGTTCTTC
cdr3_length: 14
d_call: TRBD2
j_call: TRBJ2-1
clone_size: -
v_call: TRBV7-2

cdr3_aa: CASSYGTSGSGEQFF
cdr3_nt: TGCGCCAGCAGCTACGGGACTAGCGGATCGGGTGAGCAGTTCTTC
cdr3_length: 15
d_call: TRBD2
j_call: TRBJ2-1
clone_size: -
v_call: TRBV5-1

cdr3_aa: CASSGHNEQFF
cdr3_nt: TGCGCCAGCAGCGGTCACAATGAGCAGTTCTTC
cdr3_length: 11
d_call: -
j_call: TRBJ2-1
clone_size: -
v_call: TRBV5-1